The sequence of this T cell receptor beta chain was determined in a study of human T cells and chemical hapten exposure (dated by TCRdb to about 2021). The study in broad terms: For sensitization, 2% DPC in acetone was applied to an approximately 2 cm by approximately 2 cm area of upper inner arm skin. Patients additionally received weekly therapeutic DPC doses to the scalp throughout the roughly 26-week study period. Patch testing was done on the upper back using Finn chambers containing 0.01% DPC, and results were scored after 6 days according to International Contact Dermatitis Research Group standards. The patient cohort, mostly female, included alopecia areata with under or over 50% scalp involvement, alopecia totalis and alopecia universalis. Libraries were pooled for sequencing, and per-sample TCR yields varied mainly because of small differences in library volumes within the pool. This study followed changes in the peripheral blood TCR repertoire in vivo during primary and secondary sensitization of alopecia patients to the hapten diphenylcyclopropenone (DPC). Patient blood was sampled pre-sensitization (week 0) and at 2, 6 and about 24 weeks after DPC sensitization. Blood for TCR sequencing was provided by twenty-nine alopecia patients at one to four time points (pre-sensitization, 2, 6 and 24 weeks).

The germline V gene yields LGHNA for CDR1 and YNFKEQ for CDR2. CDR3 length: 18 amino acids, cysteine to phenylalanine. Kept here is only the CDR3 DNA, which spans 54 bases and is read in frame from base 1. V and J are trimmed by 5 bases and 0 bases, and the gene matches miss 12 bases of the junction. Taken with the paper, the label for time point translates to: pre-sensitization, week 0. Per the publication, the treatment or condition label means: therapeutic diphenylcyclopropenone sensitization with weekly scalp DPC. Blood at each patch-test visit was drawn before the patch test was applied. Eligible patients were aged 18 to 70, diagnosed with alopecia, deemed suitable for DPC therapy, and excluded if pregnant. Total RNA was isolated from unfractionated whole blood collected in Tempus Blood RNA tubes. Library preparation was by RACE. The sample was run on a NextSeq 500. During library preparation, unique molecular identifiers were attached to individual cDNA molecules so that TCRs could be counted quantitatively and reproducibly. Each blood RNA sample was used to sequence both TCR alpha and TCR beta chains. On the study's bioinformatics: A median of roughly 99,000 TCRs per sample was observed, with a range of about 20,000 to 750,000. V, J and CDR3 annotation of the TCR reads was performed with the Decombinator software suite. For PS versus PT1 abundance plots, all samples were subsampled to the same number of TCRs (28,000). TCRs were defined as expanded if absent before sensitization and observed at least eight times at the 2-week time point. TCRdb took the public reads, trimmed them with fastp at Q25, ran MiXCR for clone calling and kept in-frame beta chains. Rows are combined by CDR3 protein, so each entry shows the most common genes and DNA. The V and J calls and clone size come from TCRdb's table, not from the authors' own analysis. The table for this sample lists 35,000 to 50,000 distinct CDR3 sequences; under 15% of them were counted only once. The top ten clones comprise about 6% of the sample.

Overall study outcomes, separate from this receptor: DPC sensitization did not change the number of TCRs with a frequency above 1 in 1000, and there was no evidence of changes in global repertoire structure. Alopecia, a presumed autoimmune disease, was present in all patients, so the immune response of the patients might differ from that of healthy individuals. Significantly more large CDR3 similarity clusters were formed by expanded TCRs than by pre-sensitization or healthy control sets, consistent with antigen-driven responses. The number of PT1 expanded TCRs positively correlated with patch test score, significant at thresholds 8, 16 and 32 but not 4. After repeated subsampling, the strength of the expansion versus patch-test correlation and the threshold at which it became significant changed.

This clonotype was picked up a small number of times. The clone's antigen remains unknown. Base qualities are not recorded, but no much larger clone differs from it by a single base. The starting material was whole blood, obtained in connection with sensitization to the hapten diphenylcyclopropenone (DPC). Rearrangement joined TRBV4-2 to TRBJ1-3; a stretch of 8 junction bases matches TRBD1. This TCR was recovered from a woman aged 25 to 39 with alopecia areata. Some clones in this sample may be carry-over from other donors' samples. DNA sequence: TGTGCCAGCAGCGAACAGGGACAGGCCGCCTTCTCTGGAAACACCATATATTTT. This translates into CASSEQGQAAFSGNTIYF.